This T cell receptor beta chain was recovered during a study of graft-versus-host responses after intestinal transplantation listed by TCRdb under 2021. Looking at the study overall: The transplants that recipients received were multivisceral, liver-intestinal, or isolated intestinal. Every recipient was given anti-thymocyte globulin induction, followed by 3 to 4 years of maintenance tacrolimus and steroids. After intestinal transplantation, graft-versus-host and host-versus-graft alloreactive T cell clones were followed in the graft, circulation and bone marrow using bulk TCR-beta CDR3 sequencing. To identify alloreactive clones, pre-transplant mixed lymphocyte reaction products were sequenced and compared with unstimulated pre-transplant donor and recipient T cells. The cohort enrolled some 23 intestinal transplant recipients, one of whom was a retransplant, and a few patients without pretransplant specimens were excluded. Donor T cell macrochimerism was defined as a peak of at least 4% donor T cells among recipient peripheral blood mononuclear cells. Samples from three later patients were sequenced in-house on an Illumina MiSeq with MiXCR processing rather than by the commercial service. Overall study results and their limits: The relatively low number and heterogeneity of intestinal transplant patients limited the conclusions. GvH clones turned up in recipient bone marrow, with some appearing earlier in ileal mucosa or blood, a pattern consistent with an intestinal mucosal origin. Peak levels of circulating GvH clones were associated with declines in HvG clones early after transplant. High GvH to HvG T cell clonal ratios were observed in the allografts of patients with donor T cell macrochimerism.

Blood samples were collected up to 4 times in the first month after transplant and then at least monthly when available. Taken from the germline V gene, the CDR1 and CDR2 loops are MNHNS and SASEGT. Trimming leaves V shorter by 6 bases and J shorter by 0 bases, with the junction holding 2 bases beyond the gene matches. Spanning cysteine to phenylalanine, the CDR3 consists of 15 amino acids. Of all the DNA, just the CDR3 is kept, 45 bases in frame from base 1. Remarks on this clone: The clone's antigen remains unknown. Nothing much larger sits one base from this clone, and base qualities are not available.

Receptor amplification or capture employed the immunoSEQ multiplex PCR assay. For most patients, high-throughput TCR-beta CDR3 sequencing of genomic DNA was performed by Adaptive Biotechnologies. The paper's data handling went like this. Adaptive's ImmunoSEQ software supplied the TCR sequencing data for more than 15 patients, while MiXCR and VDJtools were used to process a few other patients. Because the origin of CDR3 nucleotide sequences shared between donor and recipient could not be assigned, those sequences were removed. To count as alloreactive, a clone needed at least 2-fold expansion over unstimulated cells and a minimum CFSE-low frequency of 0.002% (template counts) or 0.001% (read counts). Clones detected in sequenced pre-transplant spleen, lymph node, or MLR CFSE-low populations of the donor or recipient were defined as mappable. The cumulative frequency of alloreactive clones was calculated as a percentage of all sequences, weighted by copy number. TCRdb mirrors the immuneACCESS table, restricted to in-frame sequences. Some clones are absent from its copies; in checked studies, under half trace to an unresolved V gene, and the reason for the others is unknown. V and J calls and clone size are as listed in that table; D and trimming were resolved from the DNA. This sample holds some 27,000 clones; more than 80% were observed only once. The top ten hold about 0.49% of the sample.

The sample consisted of PBMCs, taken 18 days after transplant. The chain was built from TRBV6-1 and TRBJ2-6; 7 of the junction bases match TRBD1. The source is a human patient who received an intestinal transplant, so some T cells may come from the graft donor. The CDR3 amino acid sequence is: CASRNRGSGANVLTF. Read as DNA, the sequence is TGTGCCAGCAGAAACAGGGGCTCTGGGGCCAACGTCCTGACTTTC.